This entry is about one TCR beta chain. Its antigen is unknown. This sample is drawn from a study of T cell responses to AZD1222 COVID-19 vaccine. Germline-derived CDR1 and CDR2 are SNHLY and FYNNEI. Trimming took 2 bases from V and 2 from J, leaving 7 bases between them. The CDR3 is 13 amino acids. Study-wide results and caveats: Two doses of AZD1222 preceded a rise in Spike-specific TCR breadth and depth.

The assay was immunoSEQ multiplex PCR, and TCRdb's table has in-frame clones only and misses some. The sample holds some 110,000 clones, approximately 86% seen once. V is TRBV2 and J is TRBJ2-7; D remains unclear. The sequenced sample was peripheral blood, obtained on day 0 of AZD1222 vaccination. This clonotype was obtained from an adult in good health. This CDR3 is CASSETAAYEQYF. CDR3 coding DNA: TGTGCCAGCAGTGAAACCGCAGCCTACGAGCAGTACTTC. Full variable domain (rest looked up from reference TRBV2 and TRBJ2-7): EPEVTQTPSHQVTQMGQEVILRCVPISNHLYFYWYRQILGQKVEFLVSFYNNEISEKSEIFDDQFSVERPDGSNFTLKIRSTKLEDSAMYFCASSETAAYEQYFGPGTRLTVT.